Listed here is a single T cell receptor beta chain. The sample holds a few counts of this clonotype. Its antigen is still unknown. It has no much larger one-base neighbor in the sample; base qualities were not kept. The data derive from a study of T-cell reconstitution after alpha-beta-depleted transplantation in children (dated by TCRdb to the mid-2010s). About the full investigation: Using TCR repertoire profiling, the study followed T-cell immune reconstitution in a quantitative way in children after TCRalphabeta/CD19-depleted allogeneic hematopoietic cell transplantation.

The sample's treatment or condition label, decoded: allogeneic hematopoietic cell transplantation with graft depleted of TCRalphabeta T cells and CD19 B cells. The transplant recipients were children given TCRalphabeta/CD19-depleted allogeneic hematopoietic cell grafts. The protocol used for the library was PCR. Sequencing took place on an Illumina HiSeq 2500. TCR library preparation used molecular barcoding, with unique molecular identifiers applied to normalize quantification of the TCRbeta repertoire. TCRdb reprocessed the public reads (quality trimming at Q25 with fastp, clone calling with MiXCR) and kept in-frame beta chains. For every CDR3 protein sequence, its rows merge into one entry that carries the most common genes and DNA. The sample yields more than 300,000 distinct CDR3 sequences; 16% were counted once. The top ten constitute around 41% of the sample. Overall results and qualifications from the work: About two months after transplant, the apparently early recovery of alphabetaT-cell counts reportedly depended on just several hundred clones that had expanded rapidly and came from non-depleted graft cells. The frequencies of hyperexpanded clones fell over the following months, and after one year, T-cell counts and TCRbeta diversity were mostly attributed to newly produced T cells. The high TCRbeta diversity at day 60 in some patients was ascribed to recipient T cells and intrathymic progenitors that had survived conditioning.

Trimmed from V: 0 bases; trimmed from J: 8 bases; junction bases lacking a gene match: 5. The CDR3 holds 15 amino acids from the cysteine to the phenylalanine. Just CDR3 DNA is preserved here, 45 bases in frame from base 1. The germline V gene supplies CDR1 SGHTA and CDR2 FQGTGA. The chain uses TRBV7-3 and TRBJ2-2; the junction holds 8 bases that match TRBD2. This clonotype was sampled from a male patient aged 2 to 9 who had a stem cell transplant for acute lymphoblastic leukemia, so the T cells may come from the graft donor. The sequencing used PBMCs, mostly from graft donor cells, collected 360 days after TCRalphabeta/CD19-depleted stem cell transplant. The CDR3 corresponds to CASSLTPSGLGELFF. The bases are TGTGCCAGCAGCTTAACCCCTAGCGGGTTGGGGGAGCTGTTTTTT.